This is a list of T cell receptor beta chains from one sample in a study of response to subunit inactivated influenza vaccine. A single record per CDR3 protein comes from TCRdb applying MiXCR to the RT-PCR reads. Among about 500,000 distinct CDR3 sequences, approximately 7.3% were seen once, and the ten largest hold around 14%. The sequencing here drew on PBMCs from blood, taken roughly 24 months after vaccination. The receptors were sampled from a man between 50 and 70 years old who received an inactivated influenza vaccine. Both conserved end residues are part of each CDR3. D genes are given only for firm matches. Only part of the rows carry a size: once, few, many, or a class if the clone is expanded.

J gene: TRBJ2-5; clone size: few; D gene: -; V gene: TRBV5-5; CDR3 protein: CASSVGTGETQYF; CDR3 DNA: TGTGCCAGCAGCGTCGGGACGGGGGAGACCCAGTACTTC
J gene: TRBJ2-5; clone size: many; D gene: TRBD1; V gene: TRBV9; CDR3 protein: CASSTGTVQETQYF; CDR3 DNA: TGTGCCAGCAGCACTGGGACAGTCCAAGAGACCCAGTACTTC
J gene: TRBJ2-7; clone size: -; D gene: TRBD2; V gene: TRBV20-1; CDR3 protein: CSARQPGLDFYEQYF; CDR3 DNA: TGCAGTGCGAGACAACCGGGACTAGACTTCTACGAGCAGTACTTC
J gene: TRBJ2-7; clone size: -; D gene: TRBD1; V gene: TRBV5-1; CDR3 protein: CASRAGTEVYEQYF; CDR3 DNA: TGCGCCAGCAGGGCCGGGACAGAGGTTTACGAGCAGTACTTC
J gene: TRBJ1-1; clone size: -; D gene: -; V gene: TRBV10-3; CDR3 protein: CAIIRGADSTEAFF; CDR3 DNA: TGTGCCATCATCCGGGGGGCTGATAGTACTGAAGCTTTCTTT
J gene: TRBJ2-1; clone size: -; D gene: -; V gene: TRBV10-3; CDR3 protein: CAISEGRGTYNEQFF; CDR3 DNA: TGTGCCATCAGTGAGGGCAGGGGAACCTACAATGAGCAGTTCTTC
J gene: TRBJ2-7; clone size: many; D gene: -; V gene: TRBV4-3; CDR3 protein: CASSQDIQDQLREQYF; CDR3 DNA: TGCGCCAGCAGCCAAGATATACAAGACCAATTACGCGAGCAGTACTTC
J gene: TRBJ2-3; clone size: few; D gene: TRBD2; V gene: TRBV24-1; CDR3 protein: CATSDFRAGGTTDTQYF; CDR3 DNA: TGTGCCACCAGTGATTTTCGGGCGGGGGGCACCACAGATACGCAGTATTTT
J gene: TRBJ1-6; clone size: -; D gene: -; V gene: TRBV28; CDR3 protein: CASSVNSGHSPLHF; CDR3 DNA: TGTGCCAGCAGTGTTAACTCAGGACATTCACCCCTCCACTTT
J gene: TRBJ2-7; clone size: many; D gene: -; V gene: TRBV24-1; CDR3 protein: CATSDLLGREQYF; CDR3 DNA: TGTGCCACCAGTGATTTGTTGGGTCGGGAGCAGTACTTC
J gene: TRBJ1-1; clone size: many; D gene: -; V gene: TRBV4-1; CDR3 protein: CASSQDFMANTEAFF; CDR3 DNA: TGCGCCAGCAGCCAAGATTTTATGGCGAACACTGAAGCTTTCTTT
J gene: TRBJ2-7; clone size: many; D gene: TRBD1; V gene: TRBV6-1; CDR3 protein: CASRNPGGLYEQYF; CDR3 DNA: TGTGCCAGCAGGAACCCAGGGGGCTTATACGAGCAGTACTTC
J gene: TRBJ2-5; clone size: -; D gene: -; V gene: TRBV4-2; CDR3 protein: CASSQGLGAGPSQETQYF; CDR3 DNA: TGTGCCAGCAGCCAAGGGCTTGGGGCGGGGCCGAGTCAAGAGACCCAGTACTTC
J gene: TRBJ2-7; clone size: -; D gene: TRBD2; V gene: TRBV28; CDR3 protein: CASSPTLRTSGTYEQYF; CDR3 DNA: TGTGCCAGCAGTCCAACCCTTAGGACTAGCGGTACCTACGAGCAGTACTTC
J gene: TRBJ2-5; clone size: few; D gene: -; V gene: TRBV6-6; CDR3 protein: CASTLNYQETQYF; CDR3 DNA: TGTGCCAGCACCCTGAACTACCAAGAGACCCAGTACTTC
J gene: TRBJ2-1; clone size: few; D gene: TRBD1; V gene: TRBV20-1; CDR3 protein: CSASGTGNNEQFF; CDR3 DNA: TGCAGTGCTAGCGGGACAGGGAACAATGAGCAGTTCTTC
J gene: TRBJ2-7; clone size: many; D gene: -; V gene: TRBV7-2; CDR3 protein: CASSFGLATSYEQYF; CDR3 DNA: TGTGCCAGCAGCTTTGGCCTAGCGACCTCCTACGAGCAGTACTTC
J gene: TRBJ1-2; clone size: many; D gene: -; V gene: TRBV11-2; CDR3 protein: CASSRDGQYGYTF; CDR3 DNA: TGTGCCAGCAGCCGGGACGGACAATATGGCTACACCTTC
J gene: TRBJ1-6; clone size: -; D gene: -; V gene: TRBV20-1; CDR3 protein: CSASGGGSPLHF; CDR3 DNA: TGCAGTGCTAGCGGGGGCGGATCACCCCTCCACTTT
J gene: TRBJ2-5; clone size: many; D gene: -; V gene: TRBV4-2; CDR3 protein: CASSQEGLADQETQYF; CDR3 DNA: TGTGCCAGCAGCCAAGAGGGGTTAGCCGATCAAGAGACCCAGTACTTC
J gene: TRBJ2-5; clone size: many; D gene: TRBD2; V gene: TRBV2; CDR3 protein: CASSGLAGGQETQYF; CDR3 DNA: TGTGCCAGCAGTGGACTAGCGGGGGGACAAGAGACCCAGTACTTC
J gene: TRBJ2-5; clone size: -; D gene: TRBD1; V gene: TRBV2; CDR3 protein: CASRDRKQETQYF; CDR3 DNA: TGTGCCAGCAGGGACAGGAAGCAAGAGACCCAGTACTTC
J gene: TRBJ1-5; clone size: -; D gene: -; V gene: TRBV11-1; CDR3 protein: CASSPSSRGYHSNQPQHF; CDR3 DNA: TGTGCCAGCAGCCCCTCTTCCAGGGGATACCATAGCAATCAGCCCCAGCATTTT
J gene: TRBJ1-5; clone size: -; D gene: -; V gene: TRBV6-2/TRBV6-3; CDR3 protein: CASSYVRGENSNQPQHF; CDR3 DNA: TGTGCCAGCAGTTACGTAAGGGGAGAAAATAGCAATCAGCCCCAGCATTTT
J gene: TRBJ2-7; clone size: few; D gene: TRBD1; V gene: TRBV28; CDR3 protein: CASSLTGGQSEQYF; CDR3 DNA: TGTGCCAGCAGTTTGACAGGGGGCCAAAGCGAGCAGTACTTC
J gene: TRBJ1-1; clone size: -; D gene: -; V gene: TRBV10-2; CDR3 protein: CASSSRQQNTEAFF; CDR3 DNA: TGCGCCAGCAGTTCGAGACAGCAGAACACTGAAGCTTTCTTT
J gene: TRBJ2-7; clone size: -; D gene: TRBD2; V gene: TRBV30; CDR3 protein: CAWVSGTHEQYF; CDR3 DNA: TGTGCCTGGGTAAGCGGGACCCACGAGCAGTACTTC
J gene: TRBJ1-1; clone size: -; D gene: -; V gene: TRBV5-6; CDR3 protein: CASRRQYTEAFF; CDR3 DNA: TGTGCCAGCAGACGACAGTACACTGAAGCTTTCTTT
J gene: TRBJ1-1; clone size: -; D gene: -; V gene: TRBV13; CDR3 protein: CASSRLGQNTEAFF; CDR3 DNA: TGTGCCAGCAGCCGGCTGGGTCAGAACACTGAAGCTTTCTTT
J gene: TRBJ2-3; clone size: -; D gene: -; V gene: TRBV9; CDR3 protein: CASSGIRRDTQYF; CDR3 DNA: TGTGCCAGCAGCGGAATAAGGAGGGATACGCAGTATTTT
J gene: TRBJ2-7; clone size: many; D gene: TRBD2; V gene: TRBV6-5; CDR3 protein: CASSYSRGVYEQYF; CDR3 DNA: TGTGCCAGCAGTTACTCACGGGGGGTCTACGAGCAGTACTTC
J gene: TRBJ1-6; clone size: few; D gene: -; V gene: TRBV18; CDR3 protein: CASSLLPGQNNSPLHF; CDR3 DNA: TGTGCCAGCTCACTTCTACCGGGACAAAATAATTCACCCCTCCACTTT
J gene: TRBJ2-1; clone size: few; D gene: -; V gene: TRBV5-6; CDR3 protein: CASSLPLAGEQFF; CDR3 DNA: TGTGCCAGCAGCTTGCCGCTAGCTGGTGAGCAGTTCTTC